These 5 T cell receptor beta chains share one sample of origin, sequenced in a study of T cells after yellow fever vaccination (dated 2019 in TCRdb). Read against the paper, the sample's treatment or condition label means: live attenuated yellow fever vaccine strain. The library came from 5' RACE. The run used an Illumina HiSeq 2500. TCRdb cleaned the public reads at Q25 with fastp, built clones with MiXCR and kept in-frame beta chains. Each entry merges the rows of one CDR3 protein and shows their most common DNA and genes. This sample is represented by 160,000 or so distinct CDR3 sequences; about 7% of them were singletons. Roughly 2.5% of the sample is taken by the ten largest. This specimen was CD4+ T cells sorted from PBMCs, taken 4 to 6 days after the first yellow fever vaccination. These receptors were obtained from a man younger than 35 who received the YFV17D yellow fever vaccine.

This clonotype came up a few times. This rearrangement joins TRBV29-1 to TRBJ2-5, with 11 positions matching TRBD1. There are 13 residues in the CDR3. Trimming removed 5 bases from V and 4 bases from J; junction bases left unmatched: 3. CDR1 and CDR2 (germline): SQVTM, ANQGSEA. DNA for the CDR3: TGCAGCGTTCCGGGACAGGGGGTAGAGACCCAGTACTTC. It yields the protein CSVPGQGVETQYF. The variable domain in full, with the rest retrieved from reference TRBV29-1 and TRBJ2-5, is SAVISQKPSRDICQRGTSLTIQCQVDSQVTMMFWYRQQPGQSLTLIATANQGSEATYESGFVIDKFPISRPNLTFSTLTVSNMSPEDSSIYLCSVPGQGVETQYFGPGTRLLVL.

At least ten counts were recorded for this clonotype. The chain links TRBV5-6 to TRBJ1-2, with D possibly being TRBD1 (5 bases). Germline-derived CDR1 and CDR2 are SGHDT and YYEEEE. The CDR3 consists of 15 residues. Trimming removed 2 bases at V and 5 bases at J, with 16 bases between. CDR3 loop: CASSFIEERGYGYTF. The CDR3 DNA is TGTGCCAGCAGCTTTATCGAAGAGAGGGGTTATGGCTACACCTTC.

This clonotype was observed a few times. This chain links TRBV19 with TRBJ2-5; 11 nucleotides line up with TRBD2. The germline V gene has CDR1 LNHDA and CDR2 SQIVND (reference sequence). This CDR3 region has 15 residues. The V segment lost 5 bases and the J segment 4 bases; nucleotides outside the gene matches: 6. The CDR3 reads CASSAASGGRETQYF. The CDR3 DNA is TGTGCCAGTAGTGCGGCTAGCGGGGGGAGAGAGACCCAGTACTTC.

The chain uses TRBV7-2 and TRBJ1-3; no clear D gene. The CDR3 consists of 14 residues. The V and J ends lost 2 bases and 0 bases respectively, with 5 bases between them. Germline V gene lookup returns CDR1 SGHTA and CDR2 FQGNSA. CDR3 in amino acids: CASSLIRSGNTIYF. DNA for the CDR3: TGTGCCAGCAGCTTAATCCGCTCTGGAAACACCATATATTTT.

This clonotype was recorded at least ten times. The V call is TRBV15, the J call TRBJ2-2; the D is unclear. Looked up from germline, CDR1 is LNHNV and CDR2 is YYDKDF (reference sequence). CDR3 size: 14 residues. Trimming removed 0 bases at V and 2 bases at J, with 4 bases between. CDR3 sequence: CATSREVNTGELFF. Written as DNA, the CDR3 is TGTGCCACCAGCAGAGAGGTTAACACCGGGGAGCTGTTTTTT.